This TCR beta chain was profiled in a study of Ad26.COV2.S vaccination and SARS-CoV-2 variants. Study-level results: Overall T cell responses may have been underestimated by the analyses of TCR breadth and depth. Similar non-spike TCR breadth was seen in vaccine and placebo recipients. Substantial breadth in spike-specific CD8+ and CD4+ T cell responses was reportedly seen after vaccination. Relative to placebo recipients, vaccine recipients exhibited elevated spike-specific TCR breadth.

This CDR3 region has 15 residues. Germline CDR1 SGHDT, CDR2 YYEEEE. With 2 bases removed from V and 0 bases from J, the gap between germline ends came to 11 bases. Repertoires were generated with immunoSEQ multiplex PCR, while TCRdb's copy carries only in-frame clones and drops some. Among more than 150,000 clones listed, 87% were seen once. Worth noting for this clone: Antigen: not known.

The rearrangement joins TRBV5-6 to TRBJ1-1; the D gene is possibly TRBD1 (5 bases). This receptor was obtained from a human donor who had recovered from COVID-19. The sample consisted of peripheral blood, taken after recovery from COVID-19. DNA of the CDR3: TGTGCCAGCAGCTTTAGCGGGACCCTGAACACTGAAGCTTTCTTT. Translation: CASSFSGTLNTEAFF.